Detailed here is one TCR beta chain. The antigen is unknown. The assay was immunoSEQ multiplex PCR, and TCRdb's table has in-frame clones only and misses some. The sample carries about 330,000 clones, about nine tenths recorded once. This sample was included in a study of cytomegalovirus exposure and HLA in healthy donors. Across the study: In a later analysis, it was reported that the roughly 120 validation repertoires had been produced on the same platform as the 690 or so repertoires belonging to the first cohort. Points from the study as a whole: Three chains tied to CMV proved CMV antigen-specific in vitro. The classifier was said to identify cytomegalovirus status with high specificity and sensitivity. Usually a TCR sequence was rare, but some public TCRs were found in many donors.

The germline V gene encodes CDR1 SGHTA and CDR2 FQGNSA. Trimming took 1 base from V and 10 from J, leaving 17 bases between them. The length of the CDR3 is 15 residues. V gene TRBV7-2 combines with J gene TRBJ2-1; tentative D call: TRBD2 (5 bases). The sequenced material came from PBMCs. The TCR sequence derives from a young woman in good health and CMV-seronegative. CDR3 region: CASSLGRSSTGEQFF. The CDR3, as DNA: TGTGCCAGCAGCTTAGGTAGGTCCTCTACGGGAGAGCAGTTCTTC.